This record looks at one T cell receptor beta chain sequence and its context. CDR1 is ENHRY, CDR2 SYGVKD, per germline. V lost 7 bases and J lost 0, with 11 bases in between. The CDR3 is 14 amino acids. The data are from a study of blood T cell repertoires in COVID-19. Across the whole study: Some COVID-19 samples were acute and others convalescent; all came from the United States, Italy and Spain.

The repertoire was sequenced with immunoSEQ multiplex PCR; TCRdb's copy has only in-frame clones and lacks some. The sample has nearly 300,000 clones, around 92% seen once. The sequence derives from a woman in her fifties or sixties who had been exposed to COVID-19. The chain links TRBV10-3 to TRBJ2-3, with no clear D. Input material: PBMCs or T cells enriched from blood (not recorded which). The CDR3 DNA follows: TGTGCCATCATGGAGAAAGCTAGCACAGATACGCAGTATTTT. It translates to CAIMEKASTDTQYF.